Listed below are T cell receptor beta chains from one sample, sequenced in a study of cytomegalovirus exposure and HLA in healthy donors. Libraries were prepared by immunoSEQ multiplex PCR; TCRdb keeps only in-frame clonotypes and omits some of them. The table includes roughly 190,000 clones, 60% to 85% detected once. The sample comprised PBMCs. These receptors were obtained from a woman between 18 and 29 years old in good health and CMV-seronegative. Both conserved end residues are part of each CDR3. Fields, in order: J gene, V gene, D gene, clone size, CDR3 protein, CDR3 DNA. D genes are given only for firm matches. Expanded clones are given a class, and other clones once, few, many or no size at all.

>TRBJ1-6|TRBV7-3|.|.
CASSLGLAGDNSPLHF
TGTGCCAGCAGCTTAGGGTTGGCAGGGGATAATTCACCCCTCCACTTT
>TRBJ1-3|TRBV7-9|.|.
CASSPGQTNTIYF
TGTGCCAGCAGCCCAGGACAGACAAACACCATATATTTT
>TRBJ2-5|TRBV5-1|TRBD2|.
CASSPAGAYQETQYF
TGCGCCAGCAGTCCAGCGGGGGCCTACCAAGAGACCCAGTACTTC
>TRBJ2-3|TRBV11-2|TRBD2|.
CASSLGASGSTDTQYF
TGTGCCAGCAGCTTAGGGGCTAGCGGGAGCACAGATACGCAGTATTTT
>TRBJ2-3|TRBV9|TRBD2|once
CASSPFGLAGTSPSTDTQYF
TGTGCCAGCAGCCCATTTGGACTAGCGGGAACTAGCCCTAGCACAGATACGCAGTATTTT
>TRBJ1-5|TRBV28|TRBD1|.
CASSLSGAGGFRPQHF
TGTGCCAGCAGTTTATCAGGGGCAGGGGGGTTTCGGCCCCAGCATTTT
>TRBJ1-4|TRBV30|TRBD1|few
CAWSPGTGDEKLFF
TGTGCCTGGTCTCCCGGGACAGGGGATGAAAAACTGTTTTTT
>TRBJ2-5|TRBV7-3|TRBD2|.
CASSTSGQHQETQYF
TGTGCCAGCAGCACTAGCGGACAACACCAAGAGACCCAGTACTTC
>TRBJ1-2|TRBV2|.|.
CASSDSQGGYGYTF
TGTGCCAGCAGTGACTCACAGGGCGGCTATGGCTACACCTTC
>TRBJ2-7|TRBV6-5|.|.
CASSSAGQSYEQYF
TGTGCCAGCAGTTCCGCGGGACAGTCCTACGAGCAGTACTTC
>TRBJ1-1|TRBV30|TRBD1|.
CAWSAWDRGLDTEAFF
TGTGCCTGGAGTGCCTGGGACAGGGGGCTGGACACTGAAGCTTTCTTT
>TRBJ2-3|TRBV28|.|.
CASSLNRVGDTQYF
TGTGCCAGCAGTTTAAACAGGGTGGGAGATACGCAGTATTTT
>TRBJ2-7|TRBV7-3|TRBD2|few
CASSLTAGGPHSYEQYF
TGTGCCAGCAGCTTAACAGCGGGAGGGCCTCACTCCTACGAGCAGTACTTC
>TRBJ2-3|TRBV28|TRBD2|.
CASSLIWGGDTQYF
TGTGCCAGCAGCCTTATATGGGGGGGAGATACGCAGTATTTT
>TRBJ2-1|TRBV7-9|.|.
CASSTTSGYSYNEQFF
TGTGCCAGCAGCACCACGAGCGGCTACTCCTACAATGAGCAGTTCTTC
>TRBJ2-7|TRBV5-1|.|.
CASSPEAYPYEQYF
TGCGCCAGCAGCCCCGAGGCCTACCCATACGAGCAGTACTTC
>TRBJ2-7|TRBV28|TRBD2|.
CASIGTSGRTYEQYF
TGTGCCAGCATCGGGACTAGCGGACGTACCTACGAGCAGTACTTC
>TRBJ1-1|TRBV29-1|TRBD1|.
CSARGQGVGIYTEAFF
TGCAGCGCCCGAGGACAGGGGGTCGGGATTTACACTGAAGCTTTCTTT
>TRBJ2-3|TRBV7-9|TRBD2|.
CASSPLGREVTDTQYF
TGTGCCAGCAGTCCACTGGGGCGGGAGGTAACAGATACGCAGTATTTT
>TRBJ1-4|TRBV18|.|.
CASSPDGSEKLFF
TGTGCCAGCTCACCAGACGGGAGTGAAAAACTGTTTTTT
>TRBJ2-1|TRBV7-6|TRBD2|.
CASSIGLAGYNEQFF
TGTGCCAGCAGTATAGGACTAGCGGGATACAATGAGCAGTTCTTC
>TRBJ2-1|TRBV7-3|TRBD2|.
CASSLGLAGDVNEQFF
TGTGCCAGCAGCTTGGGACTAGCGGGAGACGTAAATGAGCAGTTCTTC
>TRBJ1-5|TRBV7-9|.|.
CASSIGLNQPQHF
TGTGCCAGCAGCATAGGGCTGAATCAGCCCCAGCATTTT
>TRBJ1-3|TRBV25-1|.|.
CASSGILPANTIYF
TGTGCCAGCAGTGGAATACTGCCCGCAAACACCATATATTTT
>TRBJ2-7|TRBV7-2|TRBD2|.
CASSLGLAGHYEQYF
TGTGCCAGCAGCTTAGGACTAGCGGGGCACTACGAGCAGTACTTC
>TRBJ2-3|TRBV7-2|TRBD2|.
CASSGERESTDTQYF
TGTGCCAGCAGCGGAGAGCGGGAGAGCACAGATACGCAGTATTTT
>TRBJ1-1|TRBV5-4|.|.
CASSLVQPMNTEAFF
TGTGCCAGCAGCTTGGTACAGCCGATGAACACTGAAGCTTTCTTT
>TRBJ1-1|TRBV7-3|.|.
CASSLQFNTEAFF
TGTGCCAGCAGCTTACAGTTTAACACTGAAGCTTTCTTT
>TRBJ1-1|TRBV19|.|.
CASTRPPGEAFF
TGTGCCAGTACAAGACCGCCAGGGGAAGCTTTCTTT
>TRBJ1-4|TRBV6-1|.|.
CASSELQGEKLFF
TGTGCCAGCAGTGAACTCCAGGGCGAAAAACTGTTTTTT
>TRBJ1-5|TRBV5-1|.|.
CASSLAGYADQPQHF
TGCGCCAGCAGCTTGGCAGGTTACGCTGATCAGCCCCAGCATTTT
>TRBJ2-1|TRBV2|TRBD2|few
CASSPTSGGANEQFF
TGTGCCAGCAGCCCGACTAGCGGGGGGGCCAATGAGCAGTTCTTC
>TRBJ1-4|TRBV6-1|.|few
CASTLNEKLFF
TGTGCCAGCACCCTTAATGAAAAACTGTTTTTT
>TRBJ1-2|TRBV9|.|.
CASSVGARGDF
TGTGCCAGCAGCGTAGGGGCCAGGGGAGACTTC
>TRBJ1-2|TRBV4-1|TRBD1|few
CASSPTGTGDYGYTF
TGCGCCAGCAGCCCCACCGGGACAGGGGACTATGGCTACACCTTC
>TRBJ2-7|TRBV19|.|.
CASSIASGAYEQYF
TGTGCCAGTAGTATCGCTTCAGGGGCCTACGAGCAGTACTTC
>TRBJ1-2|TRBV5-1|.|.
CASSFSVTDGYTF
TGCGCCAGCAGCTTTTCGGTAACCGATGGCTACACCTTC
>TRBJ1-2|TRBV7-2|.|.
CASSLGGNYGYTF
TGTGCCAGCAGCTTAGGCGGTAACTATGGCTACACCTTC
>TRBJ2-1|TRBV7-2|TRBD1|.
CASSLGWDRGYEQFF
TGTGCCAGCAGCTTAGGTTGGGACAGGGGGTATGAGCAGTTCTTC
>TRBJ1-2|TRBV11-3|.|.
CASSFSNFHGYTF
TGTGCCAGCAGTTTTTCCAACTTCCATGGCTACACCTTC
>TRBJ2-1|TRBV7-7|.|.
CASSLDKVANEQFF
TGTGCCAGCAGCTTGGACAAAGTGGCGAATGAGCAGTTCTTC
>TRBJ1-4|TRBV2|.|.
CASSEQTPGVEKLFF
TGTGCCAGCAGTGAACAGACCCCCGGGGTTGAAAAACTGTTTTTT
>TRBJ2-1|TRBV7-2|.|.
CASSPWTNYNEQFF
TGTGCCAGCAGCCCCTGGACTAATTACAATGAGCAGTTCTTC
>TRBJ1-1|TRBV6-5|.|.
CASSAGNTEAFF
TGTGCCAGCAGTGCAGGGAACACTGAAGCTTTCTTT
>TRBJ2-7|TRBV27|TRBD2|.
CASAAPAGGRYEQYF
TGTGCCAGCGCCGCGCCGGCGGGGGGGCGGTACGAGCAGTACTTC
>TRBJ2-1|TRBV2|TRBD2|.
CASSERGLDRNEQFF
TGTGCCAGCAGTGAACGAGGACTAGATCGCAATGAGCAGTTCTTC
>TRBJ2-7|TRBV7-2|TRBD2|.
CASSLDGSGNPYEQYF
TGTGCCAGCAGCTTAGATGGTAGCGGGAACCCCTACGAGCAGTACTTC
>TRBJ1-1|TRBV19|.|.
CASSIAPPQGTEAFF
TGTGCCAGTAGTATAGCCCCCCCTCAGGGAACTGAAGCTTTCTTT
>TRBJ2-4|TRBV11-1|TRBD1|.
CASSLVDRGLYF
TGTGCCAGCAGCTTAGTTGACAGGGGTTTGTACTTC
>TRBJ2-7|TRBV5-1|.|.
CASSPQVSSYEQYF
TGCGCCAGCAGCCCACAGGTTAGCTCCTACGAGCAGTACTTC